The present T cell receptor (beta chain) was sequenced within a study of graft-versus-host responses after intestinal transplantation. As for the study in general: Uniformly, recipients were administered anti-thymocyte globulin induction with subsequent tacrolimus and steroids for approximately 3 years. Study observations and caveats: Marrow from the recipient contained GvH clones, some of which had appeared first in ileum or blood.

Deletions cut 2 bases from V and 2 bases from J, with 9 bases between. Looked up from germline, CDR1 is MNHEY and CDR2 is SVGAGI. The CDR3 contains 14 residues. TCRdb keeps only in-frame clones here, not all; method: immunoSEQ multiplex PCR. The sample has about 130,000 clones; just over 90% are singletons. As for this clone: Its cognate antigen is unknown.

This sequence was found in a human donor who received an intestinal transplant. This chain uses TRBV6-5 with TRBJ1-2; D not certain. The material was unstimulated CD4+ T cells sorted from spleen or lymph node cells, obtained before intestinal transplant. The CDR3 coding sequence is TGTGCCAGCAGTTACGGAGGAACCAACTATGGCTACACCTTC. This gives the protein CASSYGGTNYGYTF.